The 23 T cell receptor beta chains listed next were all sequenced from one sample in a study of cytomegalovirus exposure and HLA in healthy donors. The PCR ran on 60 Vbeta and 13 Jbeta primers. Produced via immunoSEQ multiplex PCR; TCRdb's table is partial and in-frame only. The repertoire consists of about 150,000 clones, with about 85% occurring once and the leading ten covering roughly 2.5%. Sequencing input: PBMCs. These receptors were taken from a boy aged 2 to 9 in good health and CMV-seronegative.

This chain links TRBV4-2 with TRBJ1-2; 11 nucleotides agree with TRBD1. The CDR3 is made up of 16 amino acids. V lost 3 bases to trimming and J lost 3 bases; unmatched junction nucleotides: 6. Germline V gene sequence: CDR1 LGHNA, CDR2 YNFKEQ. The CDR3 protein is CASSHRTGGIDYGYTF. In nucleotides, the CDR3 is TGTGCCAGCAGCCATCGGACAGGGGGCATCGACTATGGCTACACCTTC.

The CDR3 nucleotides read TGCGCCAGCAGCTGGCCAGATACCACAGATACGCAGTATTTT. Amino acids: CASSWPDTTDTQYF. V is TRBV5-1 and J is TRBJ2-3; unclear D gene. V lost 3 bases and J 2 bases, leaving 10 bases between the germline ends. The CDR3 has 14 residues. CDR1 SGHRS and CDR2 YFSETQ come from the germline V gene. Full variable domain (missing parts from reference TRBV5-1 and TRBJ2-3): KAGVTQTPRYLIKTRGQQVTLSCSPISGHRSVSWYQQTPGQGLQFLFEYFSETQRNKGNFPGRFSGRQFSNSRSEMNVSTLELGDSALYLCASSWPDTTDTQYFGPGTRLTVL.

Concerning this clone itself: The junction does not match germline at one end; this may be a read error. The chain employs TRBV4-1 and TRBJ2-5; possible D gene TRBD1, 6 bases. Germline V gives CDR1 MGHRA, CDR2 YSYEKL. The CDR3 contains 17 residues. CDR3 sequence (DNA): TGCGCCAGCAGTCAAGAGTCGGGGACACCGACATCGGAGACCCAGTACTTC. Amino acid sequence: CASSQESGTPTSETQYF.

This chain links TRBV7-8 with TRBJ2-7, with 7 bases matching TRBD2. Germline loops: CDR1 SGHVS, CDR2 FQNEAQ. Trimming cost V 2 bases and J 3 bases; bases outside gene matches: 7. This CDR3 contains 15 residues. CDR3 nucleotide sequence: TGTGCCAGCAGCTTATCGTTCGGACTAGACTACGAGCAGTACTTC. It specifies CASSLSFGLDYEQYF.

This clone was seen once. DNA for the CDR3: TGTGCCATCAGTGAGGACAGGACTGAAAAACTGTTTTTT. It is translated as CAISEDRTEKLFF. This sequence joins TRBV10-3 and TRBJ1-4, with D perhaps TRBD1 (6 bases). The CDR3 is 13 amino acids. Germline V CDR1 and CDR2: ENHRY, SYGVKD. Trimming shortened V by 2 bases and J by 7 bases, and 8 bases separated the two germline ends.

This chain connects TRBV28 to TRBJ1-5; D uncertain. The CDR3 length is 14 residues. The V gene's germline CDR1 is MDHEN and CDR2 SYDVKM. Trimming cost V 4 bases and J 0 bases, with 7 bases left between them. The CDR3 bases are TGTGCCAGCAGTTCGGGGAATAGCAATCAGCCCCAGCATTTT. It yields the protein CASSSGNSNQPQHF.

The V gene is TRBV7-9, the J gene TRBJ2-7, with D possibly matching TRBD2 (5 bases). V was clipped by 4 bases and J by 2 bases, with 27 bases between them. CDR3 length: 19 amino acids. Germline-derived CDR1 and CDR2 are SEHNR and FQNEAQ (reference sequence). This CDR3 reads CASSSMINLDGWRPYEQYF. The CDR3 nucleotides read TGTGCCAGCAGCTCGATGATTAACCTTGATGGGTGGAGGCCCTACGAGCAGTACTTC.

This clone was recorded only once. The CDR3 nucleotides are TGTGCCACCAGCAGAGCGGAACGCGGCGGCACTTATGGCTACACCTTC. It translates to CATSRAERGGTYGYTF. The chain links TRBV15 to TRBJ1-2, with D uncertain. V was clipped by 1 base and J by 5 bases, with 17 bases between them. Per germline, CDR1 LNHNV and CDR2 YYDKDF (reference sequence). The CDR3 consists of 16 residues.

The rearrangement links TRBV19 to TRBJ2-7, with 8 bases lining up with TRBD2. The CDR3 consists of 16 residues. Germline values: CDR1 LNHDA, CDR2 SQIVND (reference sequence). V shed 3 bases and J 0 bases; nucleotides not matched to a gene: 7. The CDR3 coding sequence is TGTGCCAGTAGTATGGTACTAGCGGATATCTCCTACGAGCAGTACTTC. It encodes CASSMVLADISYEQYF.

The V call is TRBV19, the J call TRBJ2-1, with 10 nucleotides matching TRBD2. V lost 7 bases and J lost 7; bases outside the gene matches: 4. CDR3 length: 13 amino acids. In germline, CDR1 is LNHDA, CDR2 SQIVND (reference sequence). CDR3 sequence reads: CASNKRGGNEQFF. The DNA for the CDR3 is TGTGCCAGTAACAAGCGGGGGGGGAATGAGCAGTTCTTC.

The gene calls are TRBV4-2 and TRBJ2-1; possible D gene TRBD2, 6 bases. The CDR3 has 16 amino acids. Germline V gene lookup returns CDR1 LGHNA and CDR2 YNFKEQ. Trimming left V 1 base short and J 0 bases short, with 10 bases between. The CDR3 coding sequence is TGTGCCAGCAGCCAAGGGGACTCGAGCTCCTACAATGAGCAGTTCTTC. It encodes CASSQGDSSSYNEQFF.

V usage is TRBV7-2 and J usage is TRBJ2-3, with 7 bases fitting TRBD2. Trimming cost V 0 bases and J 1 base; bases outside gene matches: 7. Germline V gene sequence: CDR1 SGHTA, CDR2 FQGNSA. CDR3 length equals 17 residues. In DNA form, the CDR3 reads TGTGCCAGCAGCTTAGCCGTGGGAGGGCCTGGCACAGATACGCAGTATTTT. Protein sequence: CASSLAVGGPGTDTQYF.

The CDR3 region has the DNA TGCGCCAGCAGTGGGGAGGAGGGGACCCAGTACTTC. Its protein product is CASSGEEGTQYF. This rearrangement joins TRBV10-1 to TRBJ2-5; perhaps TRBD2 as D (6 bases). Trimming pared 4 bases from V and 7 bases from J, leaving 10 bases between. CDR1 WNHNN and CDR2 SYGVQD come from the germline V gene (reference sequence). The CDR3 has 12 residues.

The chain uses TRBV7-9 and TRBJ1-6, with D perhaps TRBD1 (5 bases). CDR1 and CDR2 (germline): SEHNR, FQNEAQ (reference sequence). The V end was cut by 5 bases, the J end by 14 bases, with 16 bases between. This CDR3 has 13 residues. DNA of the CDR3: TGTGCCAGCAGCCCCCCAGGGTTGTTAACCCTCCACTTT. Translating gives CASSPPGLLTLHF.

The J gene is TRBJ1-1, the V gene TRBV12-5, with D perhaps matching TRBD1 (6 bases). This CDR3 is 16 amino acids long. Trimming took 5 bases from V and 0 from J, leaving 16 bases between them. Germline lookup yields CDR1 LGHNT and CDR2 FRNRAP. CDR3 coding DNA: TGTGCTAGTGGTCTCAACCCCGGGGACATGAACACTGAAGCTTTCTTT. Translated: CASGLNPGDMNTEAFF.

The V and J genes are TRBV4-2 and TRBJ1-5; TRBD1 agrees at 8 bases. Germline CDR1 and CDR2: LGHNA and YNFKEQ. The CDR3 is 18 amino acids. The trim removed 2 bases at V and 0 bases at J, leaving 9 bases unmatched. In nucleotides, the CDR3 is TGTGCCAGCAGCCAATCACCCCCACAGGGGGATAGCAATCAGCCCCAGCATTTT. This encodes CASSQSPPQGDSNQPQHF.

The CDR3 region has the DNA TGTGCCAGCAATAACCTGGGACAGAACCCTGGAGGGGAAAAACTGTTTTTT. Protein: CASNNLGQNPGGEKLFF. The rearrangement links TRBV5-6 to TRBJ1-4; 7 nucleotides agree with TRBD1. Trimming cost V 6 bases and J 8 bases; bases outside gene matches: 19. CDR3 size: 17 residues. Germline values: CDR1 SGHDT, CDR2 YYEEEE.

This clone showed up just a few times. The chain is built from TRBV4-2 and TRBJ2-1; D might be TRBD2 (6 bases). Germline CDR1 and CDR2: LGHNA and YNFKEQ. Deletions cut 0 bases from V and 2 bases from J, with 8 bases between. This CDR3 is 15 amino acids long. The DNA for the CDR3 is TGTGCCAGCAGCCAAGAGGAGGGCCCCTACAATGAGCAGTTCTTC. It encodes CASSQEEGPYNEQFF.

V gene TRBV4-1 combines with J gene TRBJ1-2, with 8 nucleotides matching TRBD1. V was clipped by 4 bases and J by 6 bases; unmatched bases: 7. CDR3 length equals 14 residues. Germline V gene lookup returns CDR1 MGHRA and CDR2 YSYEKL. DNA for the CDR3: TGCGCCAGCAGCCTCCCGACAGGGGACCATGGCTACACCTTC. It specifies CASSLPTGDHGYTF.

The CDR3 coding sequence is TGTGCCAGCAGCCAAGAACAAAGTTTAACGCAGTATTTT. Amino acid sequence: CASSQEQSLTQYF. This sequence joins TRBV4-2 and TRBJ2-3; D call uncertain. The germline V gene has CDR1 LGHNA and CDR2 YNFKEQ. The ends were cut back, 0 bases at V and 9 bases at J, with 10 bases in the middle. CDR3 length: 13 residues.

Turning to this clone: A read error may account for a junction end that differs from germline. The chain links TRBV15 to TRBJ1-2, with TRBD1 matching 8 bases. There are 11 residues in the CDR3. Germline CDR1 and CDR2: LNHNV and YYDKDF (reference sequence). The CDR3 coding sequence is TGTGCCACCAGCAGAGATACGGACAGGGCCTTC. It yields the protein CATSRDTDRAF.

DNA for the CDR3: TGTGCCAGCAGTACCCCGGACAGGGGCGGCCCTGAAGCTTTCTTT. Residues: CASSTPDRGGPEAFF. The chain has TRBV27 and TRBJ1-1; the match to TRBD1 covers 9 bases. The CDR3 covers 15 residues. The ends lost 5 bases at V and 6 bases at J; junction bases unmatched: 10. Germline V gene data show CDR1 as MNHEY and CDR2 as SMNVEV (reference sequence).

This clone was detected a few times. The gene calls are TRBV7-6 and TRBJ2-7; TRBD1 matches at 9 bases. Germline V gene data show CDR1 as SGHVS and CDR2 as FNYEAQ. The V segment lost 5 bases and the J segment 2 bases; nucleotides outside the gene matches: 4. The length of the CDR3 is 14 residues. The chain's CDR3 is CASSGRQGAYEQYF. In DNA form, the CDR3 reads TGTGCCAGCAGCGGCAGACAGGGGGCCTACGAGCAGTACTTC.